This is a list of T cell receptor beta chains from one sample in a study of response to subunit inactivated influenza vaccine. Using its own MiXCR run on the RT-PCR reads, TCRdb lists one record per CDR3 protein. The top ten clones hold about 3% of a sample with about 500,000 distinct CDR3 sequences, approximately 17% of them seen once. The material sequenced was CD4+ T cells sorted from PBMCs, taken about 23 months after vaccination. Receptors originate from a man aged 50 to 69 who received an inactivated influenza vaccine. The conserved cysteine and the conserved F or W are not part of the CDR3 here. A row's size may be missing; if present it is once, few, many or a size class.

>TRBJ2-7|TRBV20-1|-
SVTKSTGNSYEQY
>TRBJ2-4|TRBV6-2/TRBV6-3|-
ASSINRQNIQY
>TRBJ1-6|TRBV6-1|many
ASSAGVENSPLH
>TRBJ1-5|TRBV12-3/TRBV12-4|many
ASSLGGGNGQPQH
>TRBJ2-7|TRBV2|-
ASSPTGGASSYEQY
>TRBJ2-1|TRBV10-3|-
AISTGRESGNEQF
>TRBJ2-7|TRBV7-9|few
ASSLYQSSYEQY
>TRBJ1-5|TRBV4-2|-
ASSQGLDGDQPQH
>TRBJ1-1|TRBV9|-
ASSVDEGRDTEAF
>TRBJ1-2|TRBV15|-
ATSRAGGYT